The rows below give T cell receptor beta chains drawn from one sample of a study of blood T cell repertoires in COVID-19. Clones were sequenced by immunoSEQ multiplex PCR, and TCRdb holds only the in-frame ones, with some missing. The sample holds fewer than 200,000 clones, 70% to 85% seen once. The specimen sequenced was peripheral blood. The receptor set was obtained from a woman of 80 years or more with acute or convalescent COVID-19. Both conserved end residues are part of each CDR3. The order of the fields is V gene, D gene, J gene, clone size, CDR3 DNA, CDR3 protein. D genes are given only for firm matches. Clone size is given for some rows only: seen once, a few or many times, or a class if the clone is expanded.

V: TRBV29-1; D: NA; J: TRBJ1-1; size: NA; DNA: TGCAGCCCCAACGCCCCAGGGGATTGGAACACTGAAGCTTTCTTT; CDR3: CSPNAPGDWNTEAFF
V: TRBV2; D: TRBD2; J: TRBJ2-7; size: NA; DNA: TGTGCCAGCAGTGATTCGGCTAGCGGGAGAATTGGAGAGCAGTACTTC; CDR3: CASSDSASGRIGEQYF
V: TRBV6-5; D: NA; J: TRBJ1-2; size: once; DNA: TGTGCCAGCACCGGGAGGGGATCCTATGGCTACACCTTC; CDR3: CASTGRGSYGYTF
V: TRBV4-1; D: TRBD2; J: TRBJ2-1; size: NA; DNA: TGCGCCAGCAGCCAAGACGGGAGGAGGAATGAGCAGTTCTTC; CDR3: CASSQDGRRNEQFF
V: TRBV3-1/TRBV3-2; D: NA; J: TRBJ2-7; size: once; DNA: TGTGCCAGCAGCCTATCCTACGAGCAGTACTTC; CDR3: CASSLSYEQYF
V: TRBV3-1/TRBV3-2; D: TRBD1; J: TRBJ1-6; size: NA; DNA: TGTGCCAGCAGCGACCGGACAGGAACACCCCTCCACTTT; CDR3: CASSDRTGTPLHF
V: TRBV5-1; D: TRBD2; J: TRBJ2-7; size: NA; DNA: TGCGCCAGCAGCTTGGATCGGGGGGACTACGAGCAGTACTTC; CDR3: CASSLDRGDYEQYF
V: TRBV27; D: NA; J: TRBJ2-7; size: NA; DNA: TGTGCCAGCAGTCCCCGACAGGGACTCTTGGCCTACGAGCAGTACTTC; CDR3: CASSPRQGLLAYEQYF
V: TRBV7-9; D: TRBD2; J: TRBJ2-1; size: NA; DNA: TGTGCCAGCAGCTTAGCACTAGCGGGGTACAATGAGCAGTTCTTC; CDR3: CASSLALAGYNEQFF
V: TRBV6-2/TRBV6-3; D: TRBD2; J: TRBJ2-2; size: NA; DNA: TGTGCCAGCAGTCACCCAGCGGGAGGGCCTCCGAACACCGGGGAGCTGTTTTTT; CDR3: CASSHPAGGPPNTGELFF
V: TRBV7-9; D: TRBD1; J: TRBJ2-6; size: NA; DNA: TGTGCCAGCAGCCCAGGGACAGTCATCTTTAACTCTGGGGCCAACGTCCTGACTTTC; CDR3: CASSPGTVIFNSGANVLTF
V: TRBV18; D: NA; J: TRBJ1-6; size: NA; DNA: TGTGCCAGCTCCACCGAGGGATCAGGTTCACCCCTCCACTTT; CDR3: CASSTEGSGSPLHF
V: TRBV27; D: TRBD1; J: TRBJ1-6; size: NA; DNA: TGTGCCAGCAGTCCCCAGGGGGAGCCTTATAATTCACCCCTCCACTTT; CDR3: CASSPQGEPYNSPLHF
V: TRBV5-1; D: TRBD1; J: TRBJ1-1; size: NA; DNA: TGCGCCAGCACCTTAGGGGCAGGGGGCATTCGAACTGAAGCTTTCTTT; CDR3: CASTLGAGGIRTEAFF
V: TRBV19; D: NA; J: TRBJ2-3; size: NA; DNA: TGTGCCAGTAGTGTTAACAGGGGAGGAGATACGCAGTATTTT; CDR3: CASSVNRGGDTQYF
V: TRBV7-9; D: NA; J: TRBJ2-1; size: NA; DNA: TGTGCCAGCAGCTTACGGGACAATGAGCAGTTCTTC; CDR3: CASSLRDNEQFF
V: TRBV11-2; D: TRBD1; J: TRBJ2-7; size: NA; DNA: TGTGCCAGCAGCTTCGGCTTATGGGACAGGGGCTACGAGCAGTACTTC; CDR3: CASSFGLWDRGYEQYF
V: TRBV23-1; D: TRBD2; J: TRBJ2-1; size: NA; DNA: TGCGCCAGCAGTCAATATCACCTAGCGGGAGGGCCGACCAATGAGCAGTTCTTC; CDR3: CASSQYHLAGGPTNEQFF
V: TRBV25-1; D: NA; J: TRBJ1-1; size: NA; DNA: TGTGCCAGCAGTGAATTTGGTCAGGCCGGTACTGAAGCTTTCTTT; CDR3: CASSEFGQAGTEAFF
V: TRBV20-1; D: NA; J: TRBJ2-1; size: many; DNA: TGCAGTGCTAGTGGTCTGGAGTGGGGGCTCAATGAGCAGTTCTTC; CDR3: CSASGLEWGLNEQFF
V: TRBV15; D: TRBD1; J: TRBJ2-3; size: NA; DNA: TGTGCCACCAGCAGAGATGGGACAGTTTTTGGAGATACGCAGTATTTT; CDR3: CATSRDGTVFGDTQYF
V: TRBV28; D: NA; J: TRBJ1-2; size: NA; DNA: TGTGCCAGCAGTTTGGCACGGCGGGGGGTCTCTGGCTACACCTTC; CDR3: CASSLARRGVSGYTF
V: TRBV12-3/TRBV12-4; D: NA; J: TRBJ2-1; size: few; DNA: TGTGCCAGCAGTTTAAGCAGGGGTCTGGGGCAGTTCTTC; CDR3: CASSLSRGLGQFF
V: TRBV19; D: TRBD1; J: TRBJ2-7; size: NA; DNA: TGTGCCAGTAGTATAGATCGTGGGACAGGGCGGGAGCAGTACTTC; CDR3: CASSIDRGTGREQYF
V: TRBV5-4; D: TRBD2; J: TRBJ2-3; size: NA; DNA: TGTGCCAGCAGCCAGCCCCTGGGAGCGGGGGGTACAGATACGCAGTATTTT; CDR3: CASSQPLGAGGTDTQYF
V: TRBV7-9; D: NA; J: TRBJ1-4; size: NA; DNA: TGTGCCAGCAGCTACCAGGGTGAGGATGAAAAACTGTTTTTT; CDR3: CASSYQGEDEKLFF
V: TRBV6-5; D: TRBD1; J: TRBJ1-2; size: once; DNA: TGTGCCAGCAGTTGGGGGGACAGGAACTATGGCTACACCTTC; CDR3: CASSWGDRNYGYTF
V: TRBV3-1/TRBV3-2; D: NA; J: TRBJ1-1; size: NA; DNA: TGTGCCAGCAGCCAAAGTCGGAGGGGAGCTTTCTTT; CDR3: CASSQSRRGAFF
V: TRBV6-2/TRBV6-3; D: TRBD2; J: TRBJ2-5; size: many; DNA: TGTGCCAGCAGTCTACTAGCGGAGAACCAAGAGACCCAGTACTTC; CDR3: CASSLLAENQETQYF
V: TRBV9; D: TRBD2; J: TRBJ2-1; size: NA; DNA: TGTGCCAGCTCGGCTAGCGGGAGTTCGAGGTCCTACAATGAGCAGTTCTTC; CDR3: CASSASGSSRSYNEQFF
V: TRBV6-2/TRBV6-3; D: NA; J: TRBJ1-5; size: NA; DNA: TGTGCCAGCAGTTACGGGGACTCGCGCAATCAGCCCCAGCATTTT; CDR3: CASSYGDSRNQPQHF
V: TRBV20-1; D: NA; J: TRBJ1-1; size: NA; DNA: TGCAGTGCTAGTGGAGGACAGCCTCAAGGAGCTTTCTTT; CDR3: CSASGGQPQGAFF
V: TRBV12-5; D: TRBD2; J: TRBJ2-5; size: NA; DNA: TGTGCTAGTGGTTTGGTGCCGGGACTAGCGGGAGCAGAGACCCAGTACTTC; CDR3: CASGLVPGLAGAETQYF
V: TRBV6-6; D: TRBD2; J: TRBJ2-5; size: NA; DNA: TGTGCCAGCAGTCATCGGGGGGGCCAGGGGGAGACCCAGTACTTC; CDR3: CASSHRGGQGETQYF
V: TRBV11-2; D: NA; J: TRBJ2-3; size: NA; DNA: TGTGCCAGCAGCCCAAGGGGGAGGGTAGGAGTAGATACGCAGTATTTT; CDR3: CASSPRGRVGVDTQYF
V: TRBV11-2; D: TRBD1; J: TRBJ2-1; size: NA; DNA: TGTGCCAGCAACCTTGGGACAGTCCCCTACAATGAGCAGTTCTTC; CDR3: CASNLGTVPYNEQFF
V: TRBV3-1/TRBV3-2; D: TRBD2; J: TRBJ2-1; size: NA; DNA: TGTGCCAGCAGCCAAGATGCGGGAGGTTACAATGAGCAGTTCTTC; CDR3: CASSQDAGGYNEQFF
V: TRBV24-1; D: NA; J: TRBJ2-1; size: few; DNA: TGTGCCACCAGTGATGAGAGGAACGACAATGAGCAGTTCTTC; CDR3: CATSDERNDNEQFF
V: TRBV7-8; D: TRBD2; J: TRBJ2-1; size: once; DNA: TGTGCCAGCAGCCTCTTGGGACTAGCGGGAAATGAGCAGTTCTTC; CDR3: CASSLLGLAGNEQFF
V: TRBV21-1; D: NA; J: TRBJ1-5; size: NA; DNA: TGTGCCAGGGGGGGGCCGGGACACCCCGTGCCCCAGCATTTT; CDR3: CARGGPGHPVPQHF
V: TRBV9; D: NA; J: TRBJ1-4; size: NA; DNA: TGTGCCAGCGGCACGAGCGATAATGAAAAACTGTTTTTT; CDR3: CASGTSDNEKLFF
V: TRBV7-2; D: TRBD2; J: TRBJ2-1; size: once; DNA: TGTGCCAGCAGCAAATCTAGCGGCTCCTACAATGAGCAGTTCTTC; CDR3: CASSKSSGSYNEQFF
V: TRBV12-5; D: TRBD2; J: TRBJ2-1; size: NA; DNA: TGTGCTAGTGAGGCTAGCGGGAGATGGGGTGAGCAGTTCTTC; CDR3: CASEASGRWGEQFF
V: TRBV5-1; D: TRBD1; J: TRBJ1-2; size: NA; DNA: TGCGCCAGCAGCCCCGGGACAGGGGGCTTTGGCTACACCTTC; CDR3: CASSPGTGGFGYTF
V: TRBV3-1/TRBV3-2; D: NA; J: TRBJ2-3; size: NA; DNA: TGTGCCAGCAGCCCACAGGGATCTCTCACAGATACGCAGTATTTT; CDR3: CASSPQGSLTDTQYF
V: TRBV2; D: NA; J: TRBJ2-4; size: many; DNA: TGTGCCAGCAGTGAGGGAAGGGGCAAAAACATTCAGTACTTC; CDR3: CASSEGRGKNIQYF
V: TRBV5-4; D: TRBD1; J: TRBJ2-1; size: NA; DNA: TGTGCCAGGGACCACAGGGGATCCTACAATGAGCAGTTCTTC; CDR3: CARDHRGSYNEQFF
V: TRBV6-5; D: NA; J: TRBJ1-6; size: NA; DNA: TGTGCCAGCAACAGGTACCATAAGGATTCACCCCTCCACTTT; CDR3: CASNRYHKDSPLHF
V: TRBV18; D: TRBD1; J: TRBJ2-1; size: NA; DNA: TGTGCCAGCTCAAGACAGGGGGGCGCCTACAATGAGCAGTTCTTC; CDR3: CASSRQGGAYNEQFF
V: TRBV7-9; D: NA; J: TRBJ1-3; size: NA; DNA: TGTGCCAGCAGCTTACAGGGGAACACCATATATTTT; CDR3: CASSLQGNTIYF
V: TRBV11-2; D: NA; J: TRBJ1-1; size: NA; DNA: TGTGCCAGCAGGTTACAGGGAACTGAAGCTTTCTTT; CDR3: CASRLQGTEAFF
V: TRBV7-9; D: TRBD2; J: TRBJ2-7; size: NA; DNA: TGTGCCAGCAGCTTAGCCCAAGCGGGAGGAAATAGCAAGCAGTACTTC; CDR3: CASSLAQAGGNSKQYF
V: TRBV18; D: NA; J: TRBJ1-2; size: NA; DNA: TGTGCCAGCTCAGGGCCCCGACAGGACGTATACTATGGCTACACCTTC; CDR3: CASSGPRQDVYYGYTF
V: TRBV7-8; D: TRBD1; J: TRBJ1-2; size: once; DNA: TGTGCCAGCAGCCTTCTATCGGGACAGCGGACGGAGGGCTCCTTC; CDR3: CASSLLSGQRTEGSF
V: TRBV5-1; D: NA; J: TRBJ1-4; size: NA; DNA: TGCGCCAGCAGTTCAGGGTATTTGAATGAAAAACTGTTTTTT; CDR3: CASSSGYLNEKLFF
V: TRBV11-2; D: NA; J: TRBJ2-3; size: NA; DNA: TGTGCCAGCAGCTTAGATTTCGCGGGAAAACGTGGTACGCAGTATTTT; CDR3: CASSLDFAGKRGTQYF
V: TRBV5-1; D: TRBD1; J: TRBJ2-7; size: once; DNA: TGCGCCAGCAGGACGACAGGGGAGGTTTACGAGCAGTACTTC; CDR3: CASRTTGEVYEQYF
V: TRBV12-3/TRBV12-4; D: NA; J: TRBJ2-7; size: NA; DNA: TGTGCCAGCAGTTTGAGGGACGAGCAGTACTTC; CDR3: CASSLRDEQYF
V: TRBV5-1; D: TRBD1; J: TRBJ1-6; size: NA; DNA: TGCGCCAGCGGACCTCGACAGGGAATGAATTCACCCCTCCACTTT; CDR3: CASGPRQGMNSPLHF
V: TRBV11-2; D: TRBD2; J: TRBJ2-1; size: NA; DNA: TGTGCCAGCAGCTTAAAGGGGGGGACTAGCGGGAGGTACAATGAGCAGTTCTTC; CDR3: CASSLKGGTSGRYNEQFF